This TCR beta chain was obtained from a study of cytomegalovirus exposure and HLA in healthy donors. Study-wide points: TCR beta V segments were, for the most part, productive about 90% or about 30% of the time in an earlier analysis. Roughly uniform depth of sequencing across donors was assumed in presence/absence analyses.

The sample holds a few counts of this clone. The antigen is not known. There are 15 residues in the CDR3. CDR1 and CDR2 (germline): KGHSH, LQKENI. V trimming: 6 bases; J trimming: 3 bases; junction bases outside the gene matches: 9. PCR was performed using 60 Vbeta and 13 Jbeta primers. Sequencing was performed with immunoSEQ multiplex PCR; in TCRdb, only in-frame clones are kept and a portion is missing. The data show some 130,000 clones, roughly 10% seen once. Sequenced: PBMCs. This sequence joins TRBV18 and TRBJ1-1, with 8 nucleotides matching TRBD1. The origin of this receptor is a man in his fifties or sixties in good health and CMV-seronegative. This chain's CDR3 is CASSLRGRGDTEAFF. The DNA of the CDR3 is TGTGCCAGCTCCCTCAGGGGGCGAGGGGACACTGAAGCTTTCTTT. The full variable domain, rest sourced from reference TRBV18 and TRBJ1-1, is NAGVMQNPRHLVRRRGQEARLRCSPMKGHSHVYWYRQLPEEGLKFMVYLQKENIIDESGMPKERFSAEFPKEGPSILRIQQVVRGDSAAYFCASSLRGRGDTEAFFGQGTRLTVV.